Below, one T cell receptor beta chain is given with its context. The antigen remains unidentified. Method: immunoSEQ multiplex PCR; TCRdb's copy keeps in-frame clones and lacks some. The sample carries around 59,000 clones, approximately 89% recorded once. The V gene's germline CDR1 is SGHVS and CDR2 FQNEAQ. The CDR3 has 16 residues. Trimming removed 1 base at V and 10 bases at J, with 17 bases between. The data originate from a study of T cell responses to AZD1222 COVID-19 vaccine. Overall study results and limits: The donors showed a predominance of white British ancestry and of females, with possible underestimation of clonal diversity. Spike-specific TCR repertoires showed rising breadth and depth after two AZD1222 doses.

The sample in question was peripheral blood, obtained 28 days after the second AZD1222 dose. This TCR was recovered from an adult who received the AZD1222 COVID-19 vaccine. This rearrangement joins TRBV7-8 to TRBJ1-6, with D perhaps TRBD1 (5 bases). The CDR3 spells CASSLGGVGGRSPLHF. CDR3 bases: TGTGCCAGCAGCTTAGGTGGCGTGGGGGGGAGATCACCCCTCCACTTT.